This record looks at one TCR beta chain sequence and its context. V was pared by 11 bases and J by 4 bases, with 9 bases of the junction left unmatched. CDR1 and CDR2 (germline): ENHRY, SYGVKD. This CDR3 is built from 14 residues. This entry is derived from a study of blood T cell repertoires in COVID-19. Study background: Acute and convalescent COVID-19 specimens originated in the United States, Italy and Spain.

Per the authors' pipeline: Reference gene primer amplification gave estimated nucleated cell counts. TCRdb's copy holds only in-frame clones and misses some; the assay was immunoSEQ multiplex PCR. V and J calls and clone size follow that table, whereas D and trimming were derived from the DNA. The sample consists of about 200,000 clones, 88% of them appearing once. Sample: peripheral blood. The sequence was collected from a man aged 18-30 years with active or convalescent COVID-19. The rearrangement uses TRBV10-3 and TRBJ1-1, with TRBD1 identical over 11 bases. CDR3 nucleotides: TGTGCCGTATACGACGGACAGGGGGCCACTGAAGCTTTCTTT. This encodes CAVYDGQGATEAFF.